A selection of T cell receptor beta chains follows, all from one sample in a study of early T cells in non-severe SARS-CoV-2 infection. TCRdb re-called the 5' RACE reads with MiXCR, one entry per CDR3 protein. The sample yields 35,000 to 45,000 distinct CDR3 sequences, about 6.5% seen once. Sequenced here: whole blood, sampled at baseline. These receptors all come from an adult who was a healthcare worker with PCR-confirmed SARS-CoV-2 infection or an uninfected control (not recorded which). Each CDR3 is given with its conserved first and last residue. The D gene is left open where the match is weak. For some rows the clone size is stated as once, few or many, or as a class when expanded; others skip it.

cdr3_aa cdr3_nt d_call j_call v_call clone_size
CASILRLGLAGTNTGELFF TGTGCCAGCATCCTTAGACTAGGACTAGCGGGGACGAACACCGGGGAGCTGTTTTTT TRBD2 TRBJ2-2 TRBV6-2/TRBV6-3 many
CASSRRQAGSEQFF TGTGCCAGCAGCCGCAGACAGGCTGGAAGTGAGCAGTTCTTC - TRBJ2-1 TRBV14 few
CSVGQIEGETQYF TGCAGCGTCGGACAGATCGAAGGAGAGACCCAGTACTTC - TRBJ2-5 TRBV29-1 many
CASSLADPGLGELFF TGCGCCAGCAGCTTGGCGGATCCCGGGCTCGGGGAGCTGTTTTTT - TRBJ2-2 TRBV5-1 many
CASSSTYYEQYF TGTGCCAGCAGTTCAACTTACTACGAGCAGTACTTC - TRBJ2-7 TRBV28 many
CASLLDRDYEQYF TGTGCCAGCCTTTTGGACAGGGACTACGAGCAGTACTTC TRBD1 TRBJ2-7 TRBV6-6 many
CASSRWRAGGYNEQFF TGTGCCAGCAGCCGTTGGCGGGCAGGGGGTTACAATGAGCAGTTCTTC TRBD1 TRBJ2-1 TRBV6-5 -
CSAREGLAFEQYF TGCAGTGCTAGAGAAGGGCTAGCGTTCGAGCAGTACTTC - TRBJ2-7 TRBV20-1 many
CASSVGLADSYEQYF TGCGCCAGCAGCGTTGGACTAGCGGATTCCTACGAGCAGTACTTC TRBD2 TRBJ2-7 TRBV5-1 many
CASSQTGTSGDIQYF TGCGCCAGCAGCCAAACCGGGACTAGCGGGGACATTCAGTACTTC TRBD2 TRBJ2-4 TRBV4-3 many
CASSFNLGLRFPTGELFF TGTGCCAGCAGCTTCAACCTTGGACTCAGGTTCCCCACCGGGGAGCTGTTTTTT - TRBJ2-2 TRBV5-4 -
CASSAGGGGALDTQYF TGTGCCAGCAGCGCAGGAGGCGGGGGGGCCCTAGATACGCAGTATTTT TRBD2 TRBJ2-3 TRBV9 few
CASSHNSGATLGTEAFF TGCGCCAGCAGCCACAATTCAGGGGCGACTTTGGGCACTGAAGCTTTCTTT - TRBJ1-1 TRBV5-1 many
CASSQWGDYNEQFF TGTGCCAGCAGCCAATGGGGGGACTACAATGAGCAGTTCTTC - TRBJ2-1 TRBV3-1 many
CASSPDVTGKKADTQYF TGTGCCAGCAGCCCCGATGTGACAGGGAAGAAGGCAGATACGCAGTATTTT TRBD1 TRBJ2-3 TRBV7-3 -
CASSLWTGVGEQYF TGTGCCAGCAGCTTATGGACAGGGGTCGGGGAGCAGTACTTC TRBD1 TRBJ2-7 TRBV7-9 many
CASRNTGGSEAFF TGTGCCAGCAGAAACACAGGGGGCTCTGAAGCTTTCTTT TRBD1 TRBJ1-1 TRBV28 many